The 15 T cell receptor beta chains given below trace back to one sample, sequenced in a study of molecular identifiers for immune sequencing clone quantification. TCRdb analysed the PCR reads with MiXCR anew, one entry per CDR3 protein. The sample lists over 600,000 distinct CDR3 sequences; less than 20% were seen once. The source material was naive CD8+ T cells from blood, with Jurkat cell RNA spiked in. Subset described: FACS-sorted CD8+CD4-CCR7+CD45RA+ naive T cells. These TCRs come from a human donor in good health. Some libraries in this study had Jurkat cell RNA spiked in.

At least ten counts were recorded for this clonotype. The chain combines TRBV6-2 or TRBV6-3 with TRBJ2-2, with TRBD2 matching over 7 bases. The trim removed 5 bases at V and 2 bases at J, leaving 8 bases unmatched. This CDR3 region has 16 residues. Germline assignment: CDR1 MNHEY and CDR2 SVGEGT. In DNA, the CDR3 is TGTGCCAGCAGTGATTACCTAGCGGACAACACCGGGGAGCTGTTTTTT. Translated, it gives CASSDYLADNTGELFF.

As to this clonotype: Just one base apart from a much larger clone, this may be a read error. The chain combines TRBV7-6 with TRBJ2-7, with D uncertain. The CDR3 runs to 14 residues. Germline V gene data show CDR1 as SGHVS and CDR2 as FNYEAQ. CDR3 region: CVSSPRPQDYEQYF. DNA for the CDR3: TGTGTCAGCAGCCCCCGCCCTCAGGACTACGAGCAGTACTTC.

As concerns this clonotype: A much larger clone lies one base from this, so it may be a read error. V and J are TRBV29-1 and TRBJ1-3, with D unclear. CDR3 length: 14 amino acids. Germline V gene lookup returns CDR1 SQVTM and CDR2 ANQGSEA. The CDR3 nucleotides read TGCAGCGTTGTAGACACCAGCTCTGGAAACATCATATATTTT. Translating it yields CSVVDTSSGNIIYF.

The rearrangement joins TRBV4-3 to TRBJ1-5; the D gene is possibly TRBD1 (5 bases). The CDR3 extends over 15 amino acids. V lost 1 base to trimming and J lost 3 bases, with 10 bases between them. Germline V gene lookup returns CDR1 LGHNA and CDR2 YSLEER. DNA for the CDR3: TGCGCCAGCAGCCAAGTTCTCGGGGCCAATCAGCCCCAGCATTTT. Amino acids: CASSQVLGANQPQHF.

Many counts were recorded for this clonotype. The chain couples TRBV11-2 to TRBJ2-3; D might be TRBD1 or TRBD2, each matching 6 bases. With 0 bases removed from V and 0 bases from J, the gap between germline ends came to 16 bases. This CDR3 spans 18 amino acids. Germline-derived CDR1 and CDR2 are SGHAT and FQNNGV. The CDR3 spells CASSLDAGGTRSTDTQYF. CDR3 DNA: TGTGCCAGCAGCTTAGATGCTGGCGGGACAAGAAGCACAGATACGCAGTATTTT.

Regarding this clonotype: A single base separates this from a much larger clone, so it may be a read error. The chain links TRBV12-3 or TRBV12-4 to TRBJ1-4; D gene unclear. The CDR3 runs to 15 residues. Written as DNA, the CDR3 is TGTGCCAGCAGGGGAAGGAATACAACTAATGAAAGACTGTTTTTT. Its protein product is CASRGRNTTNERLFF.

This clonotype showed up many times. The CDR3 region has the DNA TGTGCCAGCAGCTGGGGAGGAAAGAACACTGAAGCTTTCTTT. This translates into CASSWGGKNTEAFF. The chain couples TRBV6-2 or TRBV6-3 to TRBJ1-1; D gene unclear. CDR3 length: 14 residues. The V end was cut by 6 bases, the J end by 1 base, with 12 bases between. Germline loops: CDR1 MNHEY, CDR2 SVGEGT.

Points on this clonotype: Given a much more abundant clone one base away, this may be a read error. This chain connects TRBV30 to TRBJ1-1; D gene unclear. The germline V gene has CDR1 GTSNPN and CDR2 SVGIG (reference sequence). V was clipped by 3 bases and J by 5 bases, with 4 bases between them. The CDR3 is made up of 10 amino acids. The CDR3 region has the DNA TGTGCCTGGAGGGATACTGAAGCTTTCTTT. This encodes CAWRDTEAFF. The full variable domain, rest sourced from reference TRBV30 and TRBJ1-1, is SQTIHQWPATLVQPVGSPLSLECTVEGTSNPNLYWYRQAAGRGLQLLFYSVGIGQISSEVPQNLSASRPQDRQFILSSKKLLLSDSGFYLCAWRDTEAFFGQGTRLTVV.

The V call is TRBV5-1, the J call TRBJ1-1; D gene unclear. V was clipped by 0 bases and J by 4 bases, with 13 bases between them. The CDR3 runs 15 residues. Germline V gene data show CDR1 as SGHRS and CDR2 as YFSETQ. In DNA form, the CDR3 reads TGCGCCAGCAGCTTGGCCGGGGTTTTGAGCACTGAAGCTTTCTTT. It codes for CASSLAGVLSTEAFF.

For this clonotype: This CDR3 is missing its conserved last phenylalanine or tryptophan, likely due to a read error. J is TRBJ2-2 and V is TRBV20-1; 8 bases are shared with TRBD2. With 4 bases clipped from V and 6 bases from J, the junction kept 13 bases outside the gene matches. CDR3 length: 16 amino acids. Germline V CDR1 and CDR2: DFQATT, SNEGSKA (reference sequence). The chain's CDR3 is CSATTGRTSLAGELFS. DNA of the CDR3: TGCAGTGCTACAACCGGAAGGACTAGCCTAGCCGGGGAGCTGTTTTCT.

Of note for this clonotype: This clone may be a read error of a much larger clone one base away. This chain uses TRBV20-1 with TRBJ1-6; D unresolved. The CDR3 loop spans 17 amino acids. Germline V gene sequence: CDR1 DFQATT, CDR2 SNEGSKA (reference sequence). The CDR3 sequence: CSARDWLKENNNPPLHF. The CDR3 nucleotides read TGCAGTGCTAGAGATTGGCTGAAAGAGAACAATAATCCACCCCTCCACTTT.

The chain links TRBV3-1 to TRBJ1-3; D gene unclear. This CDR3 has 15 residues. Per germline, CDR1 LGHDT and CDR2 YNNKEL (reference sequence). Trimming removed 0 bases from V and 0 bases from J, with 6 bases in between. The CDR3 bases are TGTGCCAGCAGCCAAGAACGAGGCTCTGGAAACACCATATATTTT. Its protein product is CASSQERGSGNTIYF. Looking up the rest from reference TRBV3-1 and TRBJ1-3 gives the full variable domain: DTAVSQTPKYLVTQMGNDKSIKCEQNLGHDTMYWYKQDSKKFLKIMFSYNNKELIINETVPNRFSPKSPDKAHLNLHINSLELGDSAVYFCASSQERGSGNTIYFGEGSWLTVV.

In DNA, the CDR3 is TGTGCCAGCAGTGGAATAGGGGACCAGCCCCAGCATTTT. It is translated as CASSGIGDQPQHF. The chain recombines TRBV27 with TRBJ1-5; TRBD1 might be the D (5 bases). From germline, CDR1 is MNHEY and CDR2 SMNVEV (reference sequence). The CDR3 spans 13 residues. Deletions cut 5 bases from V and 7 bases from J, with 12 bases between.

Concerning this clonotype itself: A much larger clone lies one base from this, so it may be a read error. V and J are TRBV4-3 and TRBJ2-3; possibly TRBD1 or TRBD2 for D (5 bases each). The CDR3 totals 17 residues. Germline assignment: CDR1 LGHNA and CDR2 YSLEER. In DNA form, the CDR3 reads TGCGCCAGCGGCCAAGATGGAGTGGGGGTTGGACCAGATACGCAGTATTTT. Protein: CASGQDGVGVGPDTQYF.

This clonotype was recorded many times. The rearrangement uses TRBV6-2 or TRBV6-3 and TRBJ1-1; a possible D gene is TRBD1 (5 bases). The CDR3 consists of 14 residues. CDR1 and CDR2 (germline): MNHEY, SVGEGT. Trimming shortened V by 2 bases and J by 4 bases, and 11 bases separated the two germline ends. The CDR3 DNA follows: TGTGCCAGCAGTTACGACAGACGACGCACTGAAGCTTTCTTT. Its protein is CASSYDRRRTEAFF.